The rows below give T cell receptor beta chains drawn from one sample of a study of T cell responses to AZD1222 COVID-19 vaccine. Assay: immunoSEQ multiplex PCR; the TCRdb copy retains only in-frame clones and omits some. The sample lists around 150,000 clones; 90% to 95% were seen once. The material sequenced was peripheral blood, taken 28 days after the second AZD1222 dose. The receptor source for this set is an adult who received the AZD1222 COVID-19 vaccine. Each CDR3 is given with its conserved first and last residue. Each record gives: D gene, V gene, clone size, J gene, CDR3 DNA, CDR3 protein. D genes are given only for firm matches. Rows give clone size only sometimes, using once, few, many, or a class for an expanded clone.

NA	TRBV28	once	TRBJ1-2	TGTGCCAGCACCGCCAGGGTATACTATGGCTACACCTTC	CASTARVYYGYTF
TRBD1	TRBV9	NA	TRBJ1-2	TGTGCCAGCAGCGCCCGGGACAGGAGAACCTATGGCTACACCTTC	CASSARDRRTYGYTF
NA	TRBV10-3	NA	TRBJ1-4	TGTGCCATCAGTGAAGGCGAAAAACTGTTTTTT	CAISEGEKLFF
TRBD2	TRBV4-1	NA	TRBJ2-1	TGCGCCAGCAGCCAAACTAGCGGGAGCTCCTACAATGAGCAGTTCTTC	CASSQTSGSSYNEQFF
NA	TRBV2	few	TRBJ1-2	TGTGCCAGCAGTGTTGGGATTGACTATGGCTACACCTTC	CASSVGIDYGYTF
NA	TRBV19	NA	TRBJ1-3	TGTGCCAGTAGGGGTTCCGGAAACACCATATATTTT	CASRGSGNTIYF
NA	TRBV27	NA	TRBJ1-2	TGTGCCAGCAGTCCTCGGGGGGGGGATGGCTACACCTTC	CASSPRGGDGYTF
TRBD2	TRBV19	NA	TRBJ2-5	TGTGCCAGTAGTATTGGGCGGGAGGTCCAAGAGACCCAGTACTTC	CASSIGREVQETQYF
NA	TRBV6-5	NA	TRBJ1-2	TGTGCCAGCAGTTACGGTGCGGGGAACGGCTACACCTTC	CASSYGAGNGYTF
TRBD1	TRBV4-2	NA	TRBJ1-6	TGTGCCAGCAGCCAAGATACCCGACAGGGTAATTCACCCCTCCACTTT	CASSQDTRQGNSPLHF
TRBD2	TRBV7-3	NA	TRBJ2-1	TGTGCCAGCAGCTTAAACGCAGCGGGAAGCTATGAGCAGTTCTTC	CASSLNAAGSYEQFF
TRBD2	TRBV7-2	NA	TRBJ2-2	TGTGCCAGCAGCCTGGGACTAGCGGAGGGCAAGACCGGGGAGCTGTTTTTT	CASSLGLAEGKTGELFF
NA	TRBV20-1	NA	TRBJ2-5	TGCAGTGCTATTAAACAAGAGACCCAGTACTTC	CSAIKQETQYF
NA	TRBV5-4	NA	TRBJ1-3	TGTGCCAGCAGCCATAAACCTCCGTCTGGAAACACCATATATTTT	CASSHKPPSGNTIYF
TRBD2	TRBV28	NA	TRBJ2-3	TGTGCCAGCAGTCGTAGCGGGAGAGCCCCGACAGATACGCAGTATTTT	CASSRSGRAPTDTQYF
TRBD1	TRBV19	NA	TRBJ1-2	TGTGCCAGTAGTGCGACAGGGGGCGCGAGGGGCTACACCTTC	CASSATGGARGYTF
NA	TRBV12-3/TRBV12-4	once	TRBJ2-7	TGTGCCAGCAGTTTACTAGCCTACGAGCAGTACTTC	CASSLLAYEQYF
NA	TRBV5-4	NA	TRBJ2-1	TGTGCCAGCAGCTTGTCTAGCGAGAGCTCCTACAATGAGCAGTTCTTC	CASSLSSESSYNEQFF
NA	TRBV28	NA	TRBJ1-2	TGTGCCAGCAGTTTTATAAGAGGAGATGGCTACACCTTC	CASSFIRGDGYTF